This section outlines one T cell receptor (beta chain) sequence together with its context. No antigen is known for it. No per-base quality is available; no much larger clone lies one base away. The data are from a study of TIL therapy for anti-PD-1-resistant metastatic lung cancer (dated by TCRdb to the early 2020s). About the study as a whole: Enrolled patients had a median age of around 50 years (range 38-75) and a median tumor PD-L1 proportion score of over 5.5%. The cohort was predominantly lung adenocarcinoma, with a handful of EGFR-mutant and two ALK-rearranged tumors, and half of patients were current or former smokers. A median non-synonymous tumor mutation burden of over 1.2 mutations per megabase was determined across the cohort by whole-exome sequencing. Clonotypes were tracked across tumor, expanded TIL product and serial blood samples by T cell receptor beta sequencing of tumor and peripheral blood.

Explained via the paper, the time point label denotes: pre-treatment sample, taken before nivolumab and TIL therapy. The baseline tumor samples were excised metastases, mostly pleural nodules or supraclavicular lymph nodes, taken from the same resection that was used to grow TIL. Tumors were harvested before any PD-1/PD-L1 blockade; patients then received nivolumab, and those progressing received lymphodepletion, expanded TIL infusion and IL-2. Adults with stage 4 NSCLC were enrolled from October 2017 to early 2020 in a dual-center phase I trial. Samples came from a single-arm, open-label phase I trial of tumor-infiltrating lymphocyte therapy with nivolumab in advanced non-small cell lung cancer. Portions of each resected tumor were snap-frozen in liquid nitrogen and were stored at -80 degrees C. Using laser-capture macrodissection, tumor regions of interest were selected on H&E sections, then pulverized into approximately 16 mg aliquots and extracted using Qiagen Allprep kits.

What the authors observed across the whole study: Higher clonality and lower diversity were observed in expanded TIL cultures than in baseline intratumoral T cells (median clonality roughly 6% vs 31%, p < 0.0001). TIL culture showed high clonal turnover, with many enriched product clones undetected in the baseline tumor, suggesting clonal contraction rather than faithful expansion. The cohort was highly selected, including more treatment-naive, never-smoker and oncogene-addicted patients than is typical, which limits generalizability. The study protocol defined all tumor marker inferences as exploratory.

Using bias-controlled multiplex PCR with the immunoSEQ v3 hsTCRB kit, the TCR beta CDR3 regions were amplified from genomic DNA. An Illumina NextSeq 500 was used to sequence the TCR libraries, reaching around 1.8 million read pairs at survey level or 5-6 million at deep level. The authors processed their data as follows. V, D and J genes were assigned, non-productive sequences were removed, and clonality was reported by immunoSEQ Analyzer software. Repertoires of infused TIL and blood were compared using productive Simpson clonality and the Morisita overlap index of productive TRB rearrangements. In TCRdb, the immuneACCESS table is reduced to in-frame sequences with V and J assigned. These tables do not hold every clone; where another copy was compared, an unresolved V gene accounts for under half, and the others remain unexplained. That table gives V, J and clone size, and the DNA gave D and trimming. A total of about 7,500 clones appear in this sample, roughly 74% of them only once. Jointly, the top ten make up less than 9% of the sample.

The CDR3 starts with the cysteine, ends with the phenylalanine, and has 16 residues. Left in the record is the CDR3 DNA by itself, 48 bases read in frame from the first base. The junction shows trimming of 6 bases on V and 0 bases on J, and the gene matches do not reach 7 bases of it. For CDR1 and CDR2, the germline V gene lists SNHLY and FYNNEI. This sequence originates from a person between 25 and 79 years old with non-small cell lung cancer. This specimen was tumor tissue, taken at baseline. The receptor chain draws on TRBV2 and TRBJ2-2; 7 bases in between match TRBD1. The nucleotide sequence is TGTGCCAGCAGGGAGGACAGGCTCGCGAACACCGGGGAGCTGTTTTTT. The encoded protein is CASREDRLANTGELFF.